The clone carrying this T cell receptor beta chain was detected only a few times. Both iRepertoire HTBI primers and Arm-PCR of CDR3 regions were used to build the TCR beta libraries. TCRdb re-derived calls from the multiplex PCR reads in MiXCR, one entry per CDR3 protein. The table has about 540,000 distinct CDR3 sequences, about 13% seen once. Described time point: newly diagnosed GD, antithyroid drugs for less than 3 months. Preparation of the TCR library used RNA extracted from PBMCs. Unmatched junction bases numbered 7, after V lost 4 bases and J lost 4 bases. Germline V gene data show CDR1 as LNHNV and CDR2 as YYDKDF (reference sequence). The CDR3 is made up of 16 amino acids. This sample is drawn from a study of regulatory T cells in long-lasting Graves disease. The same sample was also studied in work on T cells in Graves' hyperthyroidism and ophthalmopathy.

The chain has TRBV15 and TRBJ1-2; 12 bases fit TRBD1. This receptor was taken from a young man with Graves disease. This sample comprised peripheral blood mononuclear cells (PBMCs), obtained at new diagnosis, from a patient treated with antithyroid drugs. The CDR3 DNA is TGTGCCACCAGCACGGGACAGGGGGCTTGGTCCTATGGCTACACCTTC. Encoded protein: CATSTGQGAWSYGYTF.